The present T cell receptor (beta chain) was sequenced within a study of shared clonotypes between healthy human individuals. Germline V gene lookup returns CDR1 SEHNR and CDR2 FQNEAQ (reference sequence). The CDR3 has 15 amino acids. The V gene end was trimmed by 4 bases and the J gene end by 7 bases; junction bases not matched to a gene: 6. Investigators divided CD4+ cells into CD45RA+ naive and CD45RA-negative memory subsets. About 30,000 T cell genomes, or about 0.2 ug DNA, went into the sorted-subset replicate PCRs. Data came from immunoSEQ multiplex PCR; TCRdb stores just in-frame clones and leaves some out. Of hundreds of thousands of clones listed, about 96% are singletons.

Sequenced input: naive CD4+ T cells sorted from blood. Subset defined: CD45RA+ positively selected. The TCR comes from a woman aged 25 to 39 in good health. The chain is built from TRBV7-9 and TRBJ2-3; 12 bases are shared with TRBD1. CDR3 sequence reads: CASSSGTGGPYTQYF. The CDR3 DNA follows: TGTGCCAGCAGCTCTGGGACAGGGGGCCCGTATACGCAGTATTTT.